The present T cell receptor beta chain was sequenced within a study of T-cell memory formation after mild COVID-19. Study-level findings and limits: Pre-infection memory already had some responding clones, implying cross-reactive memory joined.

TCRdb redid the calling of the 5' RACE reads with MiXCR, one entry per CDR3 protein. The sample yields roughly 580,000 distinct CDR3 sequences, about a sixth seen once. This clonotype was counted between two and nine times. The antigen remains undetermined. The CDR3 is 13 residues long. V dropped 3 bases and J dropped 2 bases, with 7 bases sitting between them. In germline, CDR1 is LNHNV, CDR2 YYDKDF (reference sequence). The sequence was obtained from an adult woman who had mild COVID-19 (a few samples of this study predate the infection). Cell type and time point are not known. The sample taken for sequencing was PBMCs or a T cell subset sorted from them (not recorded which). The chain employs TRBV15 and TRBJ1-1; the D gene is possibly TRBD1 (5 bases). CDR3 DNA: TGTGCCACCAGCAGCCAGGGTAACACTGAAGCTTTCTTT. Its protein product is CATSSQGNTEAFF.